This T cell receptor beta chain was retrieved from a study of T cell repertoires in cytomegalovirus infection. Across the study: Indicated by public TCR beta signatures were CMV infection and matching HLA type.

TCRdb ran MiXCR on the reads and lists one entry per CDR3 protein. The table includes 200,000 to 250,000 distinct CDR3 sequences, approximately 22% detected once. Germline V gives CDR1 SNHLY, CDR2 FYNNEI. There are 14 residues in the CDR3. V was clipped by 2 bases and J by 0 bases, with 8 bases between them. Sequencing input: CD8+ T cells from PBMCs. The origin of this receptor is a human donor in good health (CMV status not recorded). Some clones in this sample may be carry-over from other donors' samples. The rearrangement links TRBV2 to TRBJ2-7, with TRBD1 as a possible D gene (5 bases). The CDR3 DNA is TGTGCCAGCAGTGAATACACAGGCTCCTACGAGCAGTACTTC. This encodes CASSEYTGSYEQYF.